This T cell receptor (beta chain) was found in a study of spatial heterogeneity in lung cancer. Study summary: Among detected sequences, beta-chain ones consistently exceeded alpha-chain ones in number. Study-level results: The appearance of ubiquitous expanded tumor TCRs in blood was greater at resection than follow-up.

Each TCR cDNA molecule carried a unique molecular identifier. TCRdb called the 5' RACE reads again in MiXCR, with one record for every CDR3 protein. Of some 28,000 distinct CDR3 sequences in the sample, 8.4% are singletons; the top ten hold 35% to 40%. This clonotype was detected many times. The target antigen is unknown. The time point is: sample taken at primary tumor resection. Unsorted samples of tumor, nontumor lung or frozen PBMC had their whole RNA sequenced. There were 72 donors, all of them untreated patients with early-stage non-small cell lung cancer. This CDR3 spans 12 amino acids. Between the trimmed V and J ends, which lost 5 bases and 13 bases, there was a span of 15 bases.

The source is a female donor with early-stage non-small cell lung cancer. The starting material was PBMCs, obtained at surgery. This sequence joins TRBV12-3 or TRBV12-4 and TRBJ2-1; D is undetermined. CDR3 DNA sequence: TGTGCCAGCAGTCCCCGGTCCCTCCCTCAGTTCTTC. This sequence encodes CASSPRSLPQFF.